A single sample gave rise to the 27 T cell receptor beta chains below, sequenced in a study of T cell repertoires in cytomegalovirus infection. These receptors have no identified antigens. TCRdb reprocessed the reads via MiXCR and lists one record per CDR3 protein. The data contain about 770,000 distinct CDR3 sequences, approximately 32% of them seen just once; the ten biggest clones take up around 12%. The sequencing here drew on cultured CD8+ T cells from PBMCs, taken from culture after CMV antigen stimulation. These receptors were collected from a human donor in good health (CMV status not recorded). Some clones in this sample may be carry-over from other donors' samples.

This clonotype was detected a few times. CDR3 sequence: CSARAPGMNTEAFF. CDR3 nucleotide sequence: TGCAGTGCTAGAGCGCCGGGGATGAACACTGAAGCTTTCTTT. The chain links TRBV20-1 to TRBJ1-1; D ambiguous. V dropped 1 base and J dropped 0 bases, with 9 bases sitting between them. Germline assignment: CDR1 DFQATT and CDR2 SNEGSKA (reference sequence). This CDR3 contains 14 residues.

This clonotype was counted only a few times. The rearrangement joins TRBV7-6 to TRBJ2-1, with TRBD2 identical over 13 bases. Germline CDR1 is SGHVS and CDR2 is FNYEAQ. The J segment lost 0 bases and the V segment lost 8 bases, leaving 1 base of the junction unmatched. The CDR3 is 15 amino acids. The CDR3 reads CASGTSGDSYNEQFF. CDR3 nucleotide sequence: TGTGCCAGCGGGACTAGCGGGGACTCCTACAATGAGCAGTTCTTC.

This clonotype was recorded a few times. The CDR3: CASSEAGTGGEGNIQYF. The DNA for the CDR3 is TGTGCCAGCAGTGAAGCCGGGACAGGGGGAGAGGGAAACATTCAGTACTTC. This chain joins TRBV2 and TRBJ2-4, with 11 bases identical to TRBD1. Trimming took 0 bases from V and 6 from J; bases not matched to a gene: 7. Germline loops: CDR1 SNHLY, CDR2 FYNNEI. This CDR3 is built from 17 residues.

This clonotype showed up just a few times. This sequence joins TRBV7-9 and TRBJ2-1; 8 positions match TRBD2. This CDR3 is built from 15 residues. The germline V gene has CDR1 SEHNR and CDR2 FQNEAQ (reference sequence). Trimming removed 5 bases from V and 4 bases from J; junction bases left unmatched: 7. Written as DNA, the CDR3 is TGTGCCAGCAGCCAATGGAGCGGGGGATACAATGAGCAGTTCTTC. Amino acid sequence: CASSQWSGGYNEQFF.

The chain combines TRBV5-6 with TRBJ1-4, with D possibly matching TRBD1 (5 bases). The CDR3 covers 16 residues. V was cut by 2 bases and J by 3 bases, with 14 bases left in between. The V gene's germline CDR1 is SGHDT and CDR2 YYEEEE. This CDR3 reads CASSFKPGRSNEKLFF. The CDR3 DNA reads TGTGCCAGCAGCTTTAAACCGGGACGGTCTAATGAAAAACTGTTTTTT. The whole variable domain, remainder taken from reference TRBV5-6 and TRBJ1-4, is DAGVTQSPTHLIKTRGQQVTLRCSPKSGHDTVSWYQQALGQGPQFIFQYYEEEERQRGNFPDRFSGHQFPNYSSELNVNALLLGDSALYLCASSFKPGRSNEKLFFGSGTQLSVL.

V usage is TRBV19 and J usage is TRBJ2-7, with D perhaps matching TRBD1 (6 bases). This CDR3 region has 16 residues. The germline V gene encodes CDR1 LNHDA and CDR2 SQIVND (reference sequence). Trimming removed 4 bases at V and 5 bases at J, with 21 bases between. The DNA for the CDR3 is TGTGCCAGTAGTAACTACCTCACAGAATACAGGGACGAGCAGTACTTC. Translating gives CASSNYLTEYRDEQYF.

The chain recombines TRBV7-8 with TRBJ2-1; D may correspond to TRBD1 or TRBD2 (6 bases each). CDR3 length: 15 amino acids. V lost 5 bases to trimming and J lost 10 bases, with 21 bases between them. Germline V CDR1 and CDR2: SGHVS, FQNEAQ. The chain's CDR3 is CASSEGGLTTREQFF. Here the CDR3 DNA reads TGTGCCAGCAGCGAAGGGGGACTTACCACCAGGGAGCAGTTCTTC.

CDR3 residues: CSVGNVPGERSYNEQFF. The CDR3 bases are TGCAGCGTTGGGAACGTTCCAGGGGAACGCTCCTACAATGAGCAGTTCTTC. The rearrangement joins TRBV29-1 to TRBJ2-1; D might be TRBD1 (6 bases). CDR1 and CDR2 from the germline V gene are SQVTM and ANQGSEA. The CDR3 covers 17 residues. Trimming left V 4 bases short and J 0 bases short, with 19 bases between.

The V call is TRBV27, the J call TRBJ2-2; 8 nucleotides align to TRBD2. The CDR3 runs 13 residues. The V gene end was trimmed by 7 bases and the J gene end by 3 bases; junction bases not matched to a gene: 1. Per the germline V gene, CDR1 is MNHEY and CDR2 is SMNVEV (reference sequence). In DNA form, the CDR3 reads TGTGCCAGCACGGGGGGGGACACCGGGGAGCTGTTTTTT. It codes for CASTGGDTGELFF.

The CDR3 DNA follows: TGCGCCAGCAGCCACCGAGACTTAGGCACTGAAGCTTTCTTT. This sequence encodes CASSHRDLGTEAFF. V gene TRBV4-1 combines with J gene TRBJ1-1; D uncertain. CDR3 length equals 14 residues. V was shortened by 3 bases and J by 4 bases, with 12 bases between the two germline ends. Looked up from germline, CDR1 is MGHRA and CDR2 is YSYEKL.

This clonotype was seen only a few times. The chain's CDR3 is CASSRTTGDRATNEKLFF. The CDR3 DNA sequence: TGTGCCAGCAGCCGAACGACAGGGGATCGGGCAACTAATGAAAAACTGTTTTTT. The V gene is TRBV4-2, the J gene TRBJ1-4; TRBD1 matches 8 bases. Per the germline V gene, CDR1 is LGHNA and CDR2 is YNFKEQ. J lost 0 bases, V lost 4 bases, and 10 bases had no gene match. CDR3 length: 18 amino acids.

The chain carries TRBV12-3 or TRBV12-4 and TRBJ1-3; D gene unclear. The V and J ends lost 8 bases and 4 bases respectively, with 6 bases between them. The CDR3 length is 11 residues. CDR3 sequence: CASDSGNTIYF. CDR3 nucleotide sequence: TGTGCCAGCGACTCGGGAAACACCATATATTTT.

The table lists this clonotype with many counts. The DNA of the CDR3 is TGTGCCAGCAGCTTACGGGGGCCCGGCGGGGAGCTGTTTTTT. This translates into CASSLRGPGGELFF. The chain recombines TRBV7-8 with TRBJ2-2; perhaps D is TRBD1 or TRBD2 (6 bases each). The V gene's germline CDR1 is SGHVS and CDR2 FQNEAQ. With 2 bases removed from V and 7 bases from J, the gap between germline ends came to 11 bases. The CDR3 is made up of 14 amino acids. Full variable domain (missing parts from reference TRBV7-8 and TRBJ2-2): GAGVSQSPRYKVAKRGQDVALRCDPISGHVSLFWYQQALGQGPEFLTYFQNEAQLDKSGLPSDRFFAERPEGSVSTLKIQRTQQEDSAVYLCASSLRGPGGELFFGEGSRLTVL.

This rearrangement joins TRBV25-1 to TRBJ1-1; no clear D. The V and J ends lost 0 bases and 0 bases respectively, with 20 bases between them. The CDR3 covers 19 residues. Germline CDR1 MGHDK, CDR2 SYGVNS. CDR3 protein: CASSEYPSLGGSMNTEAFF. The CDR3 DNA reads TGTGCCAGCAGTGAATATCCCTCTCTGGGAGGGAGCATGAACACTGAAGCTTTCTTT.

V usage is TRBV27 and J usage is TRBJ1-6; D not certain. Looked up from germline, CDR1 is MNHEY and CDR2 is SMNVEV (reference sequence). Trimming took 6 bases from V and 5 from J, leaving 14 bases between them. This CDR3 is built from 15 residues. CDR3 DNA: TGTGCCAGCAGCCGCGTGACCGTCGATAATTCACCCCTCCACTTT. This sequence encodes CASSRVTVDNSPLHF.

This chain links TRBV12-3 or TRBV12-4 with TRBJ2-1, with D unclear. V lost 1 base and J lost 3, with 16 bases in between. The CDR3 extends over 17 amino acids. CDR3 nucleotides: TGTGCCAGCAGTTTAGAGGGCCTTCAAGGCATCTACAATGAGCAGTTCTTC. Translated: CASSLEGLQGIYNEQFF.

The chain carries TRBV6-6 and TRBJ1-3; 7 bases are shared with TRBD1. This CDR3 has 15 amino acids. V lost 2 bases and J lost 4; bases outside the gene matches: 5. Germline loops: CDR1 MNHNY, CDR2 SVGAGI (reference sequence). The CDR3 nucleotides read TGTGCCAGCAGTTACACCACAGGGGACGGAAACACCATATATTTT. It specifies CASSYTTGDGNTIYF.

The chain combines TRBV12-3 or TRBV12-4 with TRBJ1-5; 7 bases match TRBD1. Trimming cost V 6 bases and J 0 bases; bases outside gene matches: 8. This CDR3 is 16 amino acids long. CDR3 coding DNA: TGTGCCAGCAGCTTAATCGGGACAGTTAGCAATCAGCCCCAGCATTTT. Its translation: CASSLIGTVSNQPQHF.

At least ten counts were recorded for this clonotype. The chain employs TRBV7-2 and TRBJ2-5, with D perhaps TRBD2 (6 bases). In germline, CDR1 is SGHTA, CDR2 FQGNSA. The CDR3 has 15 residues. Trimming pared 0 bases from V and 3 bases from J, leaving 11 bases between. The CDR3 nucleotides read TGTGCCAGCAGCTTAGCGGGTGGAGGGGAAGAGACCCAGTACTTC. It encodes CASSLAGGGEETQYF.

This clonotype showed up just a few times. J is TRBJ2-1 and V is TRBV6-1; D ambiguous. The CDR3 contains 13 residues. Germline V gene lookup returns CDR1 MNHNS and CDR2 SASEGT. V lost 8 bases to trimming and J lost 4 bases, with 12 bases between them. The chain's CDR3 is CASARSTYNEQFF. In nucleotides, the CDR3 is TGTGCCAGCGCCCGGTCTACATACAATGAGCAGTTCTTC.

The V and J genes are TRBV28 and TRBJ1-1; TRBD1 aligns across 8 bases. Trimming removed 8 bases from V and 10 bases from J; junction bases left unmatched: 24. The CDR3 sequence is 17 residues long. CDR1 is MDHEN and CDR2 is SYDVKM in the germline V gene. Here the CDR3 reads CASDSPRGPRRGFGAFF. The CDR3, as DNA: TGTGCCAGCGATAGTCCCAGGGGGCCTAGGAGGGGCTTTGGAGCTTTCTTT.

Ten or more counts support this clonotype. V gene TRBV7-2 combines with J gene TRBJ2-1; D may be TRBD1 (5 bases). V was trimmed by 5 bases and J by 5 bases, leaving 19 bases between them. This CDR3 spans 16 amino acids. Germline CDR1 and CDR2: SGHTA and FQGNSA. The DNA of the CDR3 is TGTGCCAGCAGCCTACCGGTAGCAGGGTTTCACAATGAGCAGTTCTTC. Translating gives CASSLPVAGFHNEQFF.

The chain combines TRBV7-6 with TRBJ1-2; perhaps TRBD1 as D (5 bases). V was clipped by 8 bases and J by 6 bases, with 16 bases between them. Germline-derived CDR1 and CDR2 are SGHVS and FNYEAQ. CDR3 length: 13 amino acids. The DNA of the CDR3 is TGTGCCAGCTGGGGGGGGATGGGCGATGGCTACACCTTC. Protein product: CASWGGMGDGYTF.

As concerns this clonotype: The junction departs from germline at one end; a sequencing error may be responsible. This sequence joins TRBV27 and TRBJ1-6; no clear D gene. Germline lookup yields CDR1 MNHEY and CDR2 SMNVEV (reference sequence). This CDR3 has 10 residues. The CDR3 coding sequence is TGTGCCAGCAAAGATTCACCCCTCCATTTT. Encoded protein: CASKDSPLHF.

This clonotype was seen more than once but under ten times. The chain combines TRBV4-1 with TRBJ1-4; D ambiguous. The CDR3 totals 13 residues. The ends were cut back, 0 bases at V and 8 bases at J, with 7 bases in the middle. The germline V gene has CDR1 MGHRA and CDR2 YSYEKL. CDR3 amino acids: CASSQEVGEKLFF. DNA for the CDR3: TGCGCCAGCAGCCAAGAAGTTGGGGAAAAACTGTTTTTT.

CDR3 nucleotide sequence: TGTGCCAGCAGAGAAACCGGGACAGGGTATGGCTACACCTTC. This translates into CASRETGTGYGYTF. The chain combines TRBV11-1 with TRBJ1-2, with TRBD1 identical over 9 bases. The V segment lost 6 bases and the J segment 5 bases; nucleotides outside the gene matches: 7. The length of the CDR3 is 14 residues. Germline CDR1 is SGHAT and CDR2 is FQDESV (reference sequence).

This clonotype was counted at least ten times. The V call is TRBV5-6, the J call TRBJ1-1; D remains ambiguous. Germline CDR1 is SGHDT and CDR2 is YYEEEE. The CDR3 has 14 amino acids. V was trimmed by 0 bases and J by 6 bases, leaving 12 bases between them. This chain's CDR3 is CASSLVLQRPEAFF. CDR3 nucleotide sequence: TGTGCCAGCAGCTTGGTCTTACAGAGGCCTGAAGCTTTCTTT.